This entry lists 24 T cell receptor beta chains sequenced from one sample in a study of spatial heterogeneity in lung cancer. The time point denotes: sample taken at primary tumor resection. Each CDR3 protein is one row after TCRdb ran MiXCR on the 5' RACE reads. Among a few thousand distinct CDR3 sequences listed, about 7% were seen once. This specimen consisted of normal lung tissue next to the tumor, obtained at surgery. The receptors stem from a male donor with early-stage non-small cell lung cancer.

This clonotype was counted at least ten times. The chain links TRBV11-1 to TRBJ2-7; tentatively, D is TRBD1 (7 bases). Trimming shortened V by 6 bases and J by 2 bases, and 14 bases separated the two germline ends. The germline V gene has CDR1 SGHAT and CDR2 FQDESV (reference sequence). The CDR3 is made up of 14 amino acids. The CDR3: CASSRQGGTYEQYF. The CDR3 DNA reads TGTGCCAGCAGTCGACAGGGAGGTACCTACGAGCAGTACTTC.

By frequency in the sample, this clonotype is large. J is TRBJ1-5 and V is TRBV2; D not resolved. The germline CDR1 and CDR2 sequences are SNHLY and FYNNEI. V lost 8 bases and J lost 3, with 17 bases in between. CDR3 length: 15 residues. The CDR3 here is CASGGKDGANQPQHF. The CDR3, as DNA: TGTGCCAGCGGAGGGAAGGACGGAGCCAATCAGCCCCAGCATTTT.

This clonotype has at least ten counts. The chain carries TRBV2 and TRBJ1-5; D gene ambiguous. With 10 bases removed from V and 5 bases from J, the gap between germline ends came to 15 bases. CDR1 is SNHLY, CDR2 FYNNEI, per germline. The CDR3 length is 13 residues. CDR3 residues: CATAVKEDQPQHF. In DNA form, the CDR3 reads TGTGCCACCGCCGTCAAGGAGGATCAGCCCCAGCATTTT.

The chain recombines TRBV27 with TRBJ1-1; possibly TRBD1 for D (5 bases). This CDR3 comprises 13 residues. V was trimmed by 2 bases and J by 1 base, leaving 5 bases between them. Germline V gene data show CDR1 as MNHEY and CDR2 as SMNVEV (reference sequence). In DNA form, the CDR3 reads TGTGCCAGCAGTTTAGGACAGAACACTGAAGCTTTCTTT. Its translation: CASSLGQNTEAFF.

This clonotype is labeled as medium-sized. This chain connects TRBV4-3 to TRBJ2-1; tentative D call: TRBD2 (7 bases). CDR3 length: 18 amino acids. V was pared by 4 bases and J by 7 bases, with 26 bases between. CDR1 is LGHNA and CDR2 is YSLEER in the germline V gene. The CDR3 sequence: CASSLSGARGRAVNEQFF. CDR3 sequence (DNA): TGCGCCAGCAGCCTTTCCGGAGCAAGGGGGAGGGCCGTGAATGAGCAGTTCTTC.

This clonotype has at least ten counts. The chain joins TRBV12-3 or TRBV12-4 to TRBJ1-1; TRBD1 is a possible D gene (5 bases). V was clipped by 5 bases and J by 1 base, with 11 bases between them. The CDR3 runs 14 residues. The CDR3 DNA sequence: TGTGCCAGCAGTCCTCGCAGGGAGAACACTGAAGCTTTCTTT. Amino acid sequence: CASSPRRENTEAFF.

Worth noting for this clonotype: A read error may be the cause here, since a much bigger clone is one base away. The chain couples TRBV5-1 to TRBJ1-1; the D gene is possibly TRBD1 (6 bases). From germline, CDR1 is SGHRS and CDR2 YFSETQ. The CDR3 is made up of 14 amino acids. Trimming shortened V by 0 bases and J by 4 bases, and 10 bases separated the two germline ends. The CDR3 DNA sequence: TGCGCCAGCAGCTTGGCCAGCAGGGGCACTGAAGCTTTCTTT. Its protein is CASSLASRGTEAFF.

This clonotype qualifies as medium-sized (0.01 to 0.1%). The chain uses TRBV10-3 and TRBJ1-4; TRBD1 is a possible D gene (5 bases). Deletions cut 2 bases from V and 8 bases from J, with 9 bases between. The germline V gene encodes CDR1 ENHRY and CDR2 SYGVKD. This CDR3 contains 13 residues. CDR3 in amino acids: CAISETGEEKLFF. Written as DNA, the CDR3 is TGTGCCATCAGTGAGACAGGCGAGGAAAAACTGTTTTTT.

This clonotype was seen many times. This could be a read error, since a much larger clone is one nucleotide away. The chain recombines TRBV7-3 with TRBJ2-6; 9 bases are a match to TRBD1. Losses at the gene ends were 1 base for V and 8 bases for J; bases not matched to a gene: 9. CDR1 SGHTA and CDR2 FQGTGA come from the germline V gene. This CDR3 comprises 17 residues. DNA of the CDR3: TGTGCCAGCAGCTTAAGGGACAGGGTGGACGGGCCCAACGTCCTGACTTTC. This codes for CASSLRDRVDGPNVLTF.

The chain carries TRBV12-3 or TRBV12-4 and TRBJ2-3; 10 positions agree with TRBD2. The ends lost 4 bases at V and 7 bases at J; junction bases unmatched: 8. There are 15 residues in the CDR3. CDR3 nucleotide sequence: TGTGCCAGCAGTTCCTTTAAAGCGGGAGGGCATACGCAGTATTTT. Residues: CASSSFKAGGHTQYF.

This clonotype has a count of ten or more. The chain carries TRBV29-1 and TRBJ2-1; 8 bases match TRBD1. The CDR3 has 14 residues. The J segment lost 10 bases and the V segment lost 1 base, leaving 9 bases of the junction unmatched. Germline V CDR1 and CDR2: SQVTM, ANQGSEA. CDR3 amino acids: CSVEGTGIAGEQFF. The DNA of the CDR3 is TGCAGCGTTGAAGGGACAGGGATCGCTGGGGAGCAGTTCTTC.

By sample fraction, this clonotype is large. This chain links TRBV20-1 with TRBJ1-1; 8 bases line up with TRBD1. The CDR3 has 13 residues. V trimming: 5 bases; J trimming: 4 bases; junction bases outside the gene matches: 6. Germline-derived CDR1 and CDR2 are DFQATT and SNEGSKA (reference sequence). The CDR3 region has the DNA TGCAGTGCTCCGGACAGGGTGAGCACTGAAGCTTTCTTT. Amino acids: CSAPDRVSTEAFF.

By frequency in the sample, this clonotype is medium-sized. V and J are TRBV7-7 and TRBJ2-2, with D possibly matching TRBD2 (6 bases). This CDR3 is 12 amino acids long. Germline V lookup: CDR1 SSHAT, CDR2 FNYEAQ (reference sequence). The CDR3, as DNA: TGTGCTAGCGGCTCCCACACCGGGGAGCTGTTTTTT. This codes for CASGSHTGELFF.

By share, this clonotype counts as medium-sized. The chain links TRBV7-8 to TRBJ2-5; 8 bases fit TRBD1. V dropped 6 bases and J dropped 2; count of bases not matched to a gene: 5. This CDR3 is 14 amino acids long. In germline, CDR1 is SGHVS, CDR2 FQNEAQ. CDR3 amino acids: CASRTGTGQETQYF. CDR3 coding DNA: TGTGCCAGCAGAACCGGGACAGGACAAGAGACCCAGTACTTC.

V and J are TRBV4-2 and TRBJ2-7, with D maybe TRBD1 (6 bases). Trimming stripped 8 bases from V and 2 bases from J, with 19 bases between. The germline CDR1 and CDR2 sequences are LGHNA and YNFKEQ. The CDR3 runs to 15 residues. CDR3 sequence (DNA): TGTGCCAGCCTTCACAGGGAAAGATGGGCCTACGAGCAGTACTTC. Translation gives CASLHRERWAYEQYF.

In this sample, this clonotype is medium-sized (0.01 to 0.1%). The chain uses TRBV6-1 and TRBJ2-1; 12 nucleotides align to TRBD2. This CDR3 is 16 amino acids long. Germline V gives CDR1 MNHNS, CDR2 SASEGT. Losses at the gene ends were 5 bases for V and 2 bases for J; bases not matched to a gene: 4. For the CDR3, the DNA is TGTGCCAGCAGTCCTCGGACTAGCGGGACCTACAATGAGCAGTTCTTC. It is translated as CASSPRTSGTYNEQFF.

In this sample, this clonotype is medium-sized (0.01 to 0.1%). The CDR3, as DNA: TGTGCCAGTAGTATCCTTCCGGGACAGTACTCTGGGGCCAACGTCCTGACTTTC. Translating it yields CASSILPGQYSGANVLTF. V and J are TRBV19 and TRBJ2-6; 7 nucleotides align to TRBD1. From germline, CDR1 is LNHDA and CDR2 SQIVND (reference sequence). J gave up 0 bases and V 3 bases, and 8 bases lay outside the gene matches. This CDR3 has 18 amino acids.

This clonotype was picked up many times. The V and J genes are TRBV11-3 and TRBJ2-2; D is unclear. The CDR3 has 15 amino acids. Germline V lookup: CDR1 SGHNT, CDR2 YENEEA. Between the trimmed V and J ends, which lost 1 base and 1 base, there was a span of 7 bases. CDR3 protein: CASSLVSGNTGELFF. CDR3 DNA: TGTGCCAGCAGCTTAGTTTCTGGGAACACCGGGGAGCTGTTTTTT.

By share, this clonotype ranks as medium-sized (0.01 to 0.1%). This chain links TRBV20-1 with TRBJ2-7; D is unresolved. V dropped 0 bases and J dropped 0 bases, with 9 bases sitting between them. The CDR3 totals 14 residues. CDR1 and CDR2 from the germline V gene are DFQATT and SNEGSKA (reference sequence). CDR3 coding DNA: TGCAGTGCTAGAGATTACTTCAACTCCTACGAGCAGTACTTC. Translated: CSARDYFNSYEQYF.

The V and J genes are TRBV20-1 and TRBJ2-3; 7 nucleotides align to TRBD2. The CDR3 sequence is 14 residues long. Germline CDR1 and CDR2: DFQATT and SNEGSKA (reference sequence). The V gene end was trimmed by 6 bases and the J gene end by 8 bases; junction bases not matched to a gene: 14. CDR3 nucleotide sequence: TGCAGTGCCATAGAGGGCGGGAGCTTCGGTACGCAGTATTTT. Protein: CSAIEGGSFGTQYF.

In this sample, this clonotype is medium-sized. The genes are TRBV7-3 and TRBJ2-1; 8 bases align to TRBD2. Germline values: CDR1 SGHTA, CDR2 FQGTGA. CDR3 size: 15 residues. The J segment lost 6 bases and the V segment lost 3 bases, leaving 7 bases of the junction unmatched. The DNA for the CDR3 is TGTGCCAGCAGCTTTTCCCCGGGAGGGATCAATGAGCAGTTCTTC. Amino acids: CASSFSPGGINEQFF.

Sample share makes this clonotype medium-sized (0.01 to 0.1%). The rearrangement uses TRBV6-2 or TRBV6-3 and TRBJ1-6; tentatively, D is TRBD1 (5 bases). This CDR3 is built from 12 residues. Germline V lookup: CDR1 MNHEY, CDR2 SVGEGT. Trimming stripped 2 bases from V and 13 bases from J, with 9 bases between. In DNA form, the CDR3 reads TGTGCCAGCAGTTACGGGACTTCGCCCCTCCACTTT. Translated, it gives CASSYGTSPLHF.

By share, this clonotype counts as medium-sized (0.01 to 0.1%). The chain recombines TRBV7-8 with TRBJ1-5; D remains ambiguous. This CDR3 region has 13 residues. Germline V gene sequence: CDR1 SGHVS, CDR2 FQNEAQ. Trimming took off 2 bases at V and 5 bases at J, with 7 bases between the two ends. As DNA, the CDR3 is TGTGCCAGCAGCTTATGGGGTGATCAGCCCCAGCATTTT. Translating gives CASSLWGDQPQHF.

By share, this clonotype counts as large (0.1 to 1%). V usage is TRBV19 and J usage is TRBJ1-5; 7 bases are shared with TRBD1. The CDR3 is 15 amino acids. From germline, CDR1 is LNHDA and CDR2 SQIVND (reference sequence). J lost 6 bases, V lost 3 bases, and 8 bases had no gene match. CDR3 in DNA: TGTGCCAGTAGTATGCGTCAGGGGGGCGGTCAGCCCCAGCATTTT. Residues: CASSMRQGGGQPQHF.